Following are 31 T cell receptor beta chains from one sample sequenced in a study of blood T cell repertoires in COVID-19 (TCRdb year 2020). Libraries came from the immunoSEQ multiplex PCR assay. Held by TCRdb, this immuneACCESS table contains in-frame sequences only and omits some clones. Under half of the omission traces to an unresolved V gene where checked; the cause of the rest is unknown. The sample records under 80,000 clones, about 86% of which are singletons. The ten top clones hold around 12% of the sample. Sequenced input: peripheral blood. The receptors shown here come from a human donor in a cohort sampled during active COVID-19.

J is TRBJ1-2 and V is TRBV28, with 7 bases fitting TRBD1. After removal of 5 bases from V and 8 bases from J, the junction contained 14 bases not matched to a gene. This CDR3 has 15 residues. In germline, CDR1 is MDHEN, CDR2 SYDVKM. The CDR3 sequence: CASSKGTVISWGYTF. CDR3 bases: TGTGCCAGCAGTAAAGGGACAGTAATTTCTTGGGGCTACACCTTC.

The rearrangement uses TRBV2 and TRBJ2-7, with D possibly matching TRBD2 (5 bases). The CDR3 is 15 residues long. V was cut by 6 bases and J by 0 bases, with 15 bases left in between. Per germline, CDR1 SNHLY and CDR2 FYNNEI. This CDR3 reads CASSETLGSSYEQYF. DNA for the CDR3: TGTGCCAGCAGCGAAACCCTAGGGAGCTCCTACGAGCAGTACTTC.

The J gene is TRBJ1-2, the V gene TRBV6-2 or TRBV6-3; possibly TRBD1 for D (5 bases). Trimming cost V 2 bases and J 7 bases, with 20 bases left between them. Germline CDR1 is MNHEY and CDR2 is SVGEGT. The CDR3 totals 16 residues. The CDR3 DNA reads as TGTGCCAGCAGTTACCCGTTTGGACATAGATCGGGTGGCTACACCTTC. It translates to CASSYPFGHRSGGYTF.

The chain couples TRBV3-1 (or the pseudogene TRBV3-2) to TRBJ1-1; D call uncertain. CDR1 and CDR2 from the germline V gene are LGHDT and YNNKEL (reference sequence). The length of the CDR3 is 14 residues. With 0 bases removed from V and 7 bases from J, the gap between germline ends came to 12 bases. The CDR3 DNA reads TGTGCCAGCAGCCAAGAAAAGGGCGGGGATGAAGCTTTCTTT. Its translation is CASSQEKGGDEAFF.

This sequence joins TRBV1 and TRBJ1-2; the table gives TRBD1 as D, unverified against the DNA. TRBV1 is labeled a pseudogene. The CDR3 spans 19 residues. The CDR3 protein is CTSSQGQGDSKPKSYGYTF. The CDR3 bases are TGCACCAGCAGCCAGGGACAGGGTGATTCAAAACCCAAAAGCTATGGCTACACCTTC.

A few counts support this clone. V usage is TRBV28 and J usage is TRBJ2-7; the match to TRBD2 covers 8 bases. The CDR3 contains 15 residues. Losses at the gene ends were 3 bases for V and 2 bases for J; bases not matched to a gene: 6. Germline CDR1 and CDR2: MDHEN and SYDVKM. Here the CDR3 reads CASSFRGGPTYEQYF. CDR3 DNA sequence: TGTGCCAGCAGTTTCCGCGGGGGGCCGACCTACGAGCAGTACTTC.

The J gene is TRBJ1-1, the V gene TRBV7-2, with unresolved D. Trimming removed 3 bases from V and 1 base from J, with 9 bases in between. The length of the CDR3 is 14 residues. Germline CDR1 is SGHTA and CDR2 is FQGNSA. CDR3 sequence reads: CASSLPGANTEAFF. The CDR3 coding sequence is TGTGCCAGCAGCTTGCCGGGAGCGAACACTGAAGCTTTCTTT.

The V call is TRBV27, the J call TRBJ1-5; weak D call: TRBD1 (5 bases). Germline-derived CDR1 and CDR2 are MNHEY and SMNVEV (reference sequence). The CDR3 has 13 residues. Trimming stripped 4 bases from V and 4 bases from J, with 8 bases between. The CDR3 DNA follows: TGTGCCAGCAGTTCCGGGGGGAATCAGCCCCAGCATTTT. Translated: CASSSGGNQPQHF.

The chain has TRBV5-6 and TRBJ2-1, with a weak D call TRBD2 (5 bases). The ends were cut back, 3 bases at V and 8 bases at J, with 12 bases in the middle. This CDR3 region has 13 residues. Germline V gene data show CDR1 as SGHDT and CDR2 as YYEEEE. This chain's CDR3 is CASSSPSSHEQFF. As DNA, the CDR3 is TGTGCCAGCAGCTCCCCTAGCTCGCATGAGCAGTTCTTC.

The rearrangement joins TRBV5-1 to TRBJ1-1; 11 bases are a match to TRBD1. Germline V gene data show CDR1 as SGHRS and CDR2 as YFSETQ. With 2 bases clipped from V and 3 bases from J, the junction kept 3 bases outside the gene matches. The CDR3 runs to 15 residues. CDR3 region: CASSFPGQGDTEAFF. The CDR3 nucleotides are TGCGCCAGCAGCTTCCCGGGACAGGGGGACACTGAAGCTTTCTTT.

The genes are TRBV5-5 and TRBJ2-7; TRBD1 aligns across 8 bases. The V gene end was trimmed by 3 bases and the J gene end by 6 bases; junction bases not matched to a gene: 5. Per the germline V gene, CDR1 is SGHKS and CDR2 is YYEKEE (reference sequence). CDR3 length equals 13 residues. CDR3 loop: CASSSQGAGEQYF. The CDR3, as DNA: TGTGCCAGCAGCTCTCAGGGGGCCGGCGAGCAGTACTTC.

The chain combines TRBV18 with TRBJ1-3; D unresolved. CDR3 length: 16 amino acids. Germline assignment: CDR1 KGHSH and CDR2 LQKENI. V lost 4 bases, J lost 0 bases, and 13 bases lay in between. In DNA, the CDR3 is TGTGCCAGCTCACGGGCTCTACAGAACTCTGGAAACACCATATATTTT. Its protein is CASSRALQNSGNTIYF.

This chain joins TRBV19 and TRBJ2-6; 8 bases map to TRBD1. Germline loops: CDR1 LNHDA, CDR2 SQIVND (reference sequence). This CDR3 has 17 residues. J gave up 4 bases and V 3 bases, and 8 bases lay outside the gene matches. CDR3: CASSMMDRVSGANVLTF. The CDR3 DNA is TGTGCCAGTAGTATGATGGACAGGGTATCCGGGGCCAACGTCCTGACTTTC.

The CDR3 DNA follows: TGTGCCAGCAGTTTTCAGATAGCGGGGGCACAAGAGACCCAGTACTTC. Residues: CASSFQIAGAQETQYF. The rearrangement uses TRBV28 and TRBJ2-5; 9 bases map to TRBD2. The CDR3 has 16 residues. Germline lookup yields CDR1 MDHEN and CDR2 SYDVKM. The J segment lost 2 bases and the V segment lost 3 bases, leaving 7 bases of the junction unmatched.

This clone was seen only once. J is TRBJ1-6 and V is TRBV6-6; 7 nucleotides agree with TRBD1. The CDR3 extends over 19 amino acids. With 5 bases clipped from V and 2 bases from J, the junction kept 15 bases outside the gene matches. Per the germline V gene, CDR1 is MNHNY and CDR2 is SVGAGI (reference sequence). CDR3 nucleotides: TGTGCCAGCAGTCGGCCCGGGACAGCCGGCTTAACCTATAATTCACCCCTCCACTTT. This codes for CASSRPGTAGLTYNSPLHF.

The chain joins TRBV5-8 to TRBJ1-4; D may be TRBD1 (6 bases). The length of the CDR3 is 15 residues. Germline lookup yields CDR1 SGHTS and CDR2 YDEGEE. V was cut by 3 bases and J by 7 bases, with 16 bases left in between. Here the CDR3 reads CASSSLQGITEKLFF. CDR3 sequence (DNA): TGTGCCAGCAGCTCATTGCAGGGGATCACTGAAAAACTGTTTTTT. Filled out from reference TRBV5-8 and TRBJ1-4, the complete variable domain reads EAGVTQSPTHLIKTRGQQATLRCSPISGHTSVYWYQQALGLGLQFLLWYDEGEERNRGNFPPRFSGRQFPNYSSELNVNALELEDSALYLCASSSLQGITEKLFFGSGTQLSVL.

The V call is TRBV5-6, the J call TRBJ1-3; D might be TRBD1 (6 bases). Trimming cost V 2 bases and J 0 bases, with 12 bases left between them. This CDR3 has 16 amino acids. Looked up from germline, CDR1 is SGHDT and CDR2 is YYEEEE. Here the CDR3 DNA reads TGTGCCAGCAGCTTTCGACAGGCGATCTCTGGAAACACCATATATTTT. It is translated as CASSFRQAISGNTIYF.

The V and J genes are TRBV18 and TRBJ1-6, with TRBD1 matching over 7 bases. The V gene's germline CDR1 is KGHSH and CDR2 LQKENI. Trimming took 3 bases from V and 7 from J; bases not matched to a gene: 3. The CDR3 has 14 amino acids. CDR3 sequence reads: CASSPGQPNSPLHF. CDR3 DNA: TGTGCCAGCTCACCGGGACAGCCAAATTCACCCCTCCACTTT.

The chain carries TRBV5-6 and TRBJ2-2; 9 bases fit TRBD2. The CDR3 totals 17 residues. Trimming cost V 4 bases and J 5 bases; bases outside gene matches: 12. Germline V gene data show CDR1 as SGHDT and CDR2 as YYEEEE. The CDR3 DNA follows: TGTGCCAGCAGCCAGATAAGCGGGGGGATCGGAACCGGGGAGCTGTTTTTT. Its translation: CASSQISGGIGTGELFF.

This rearrangement joins TRBV27 to TRBJ2-5, with D perhaps TRBD1 (5 bases). The V gene lost 2 bases and the J gene lost 2 bases, with 9 bases spanning the gap. Germline values: CDR1 MNHEY, CDR2 SMNVEV (reference sequence). CDR3 length: 14 residues. In DNA, the CDR3 is TGTGCCAGCAGTTTAATATACAGGCAAGAGACCCAGTACTTC. Protein sequence: CASSLIYRQETQYF.

The V call is TRBV6-5, the J call TRBJ1-1; D gene ambiguous. From germline, CDR1 is MNHEY and CDR2 SVGAGI. Trimming pared 4 bases from V and 5 bases from J, leaving 20 bases between. The CDR3 is 16 residues long. The CDR3 region has the DNA TGTGCCAGCAGTTCCCCCCCAGCAGGACGGAGGACTGAAGCTTTCTTT. This sequence encodes CASSSPPAGRRTEAFF.

The chain employs TRBV7-2 and TRBJ1-4, with 8 bases lining up with TRBD1. The CDR3 consists of 16 residues. Germline loops: CDR1 SGHTA, CDR2 FQGNSA. The V and J ends lost 1 base and 10 bases, in that order; junction bases with no gene match: 11. Here the CDR3 reads CASSLGVGQGAGKLFF. Here the CDR3 DNA reads TGTGCCAGCAGCTTAGGGGTCGGGCAGGGGGCAGGAAAACTGTTTTTT. Variable domain in full (rest from reference TRBV7-2 and TRBJ1-4): GAGVSQSPSNKVTEKGKDVELRCDPISGHTALYWYRQSLGQGLEFLIYFQGNSAPDKSGLPSDRFSAERTGGSVSTLTIQRTQQEDSAVYLCASSLGVGQGAGKLFFGSGTQLSVL.

The chain is built from TRBV6-1 and TRBJ2-1, with 9 bases identical to TRBD2. The J segment lost 4 bases and the V segment lost 4 bases, leaving 14 bases of the junction unmatched. This CDR3 spans 18 amino acids. Per the germline V gene, CDR1 is MNHNS and CDR2 is SASEGT. This chain's CDR3 is CASSGSRLLAGAYNEQFF. DNA of the CDR3: TGTGCCAGCAGTGGGTCCCGGTTGTTAGCGGGGGCTTACAATGAGCAGTTCTTC.

The chain couples TRBV6-4 to TRBJ2-5; tentative D call: TRBD2 (5 bases). Germline V gene data show CDR1 as MRHNA and CDR2 as SNTAGT. Trimming cost V 8 bases and J 1 base, with 11 bases left between them. The CDR3 has 13 amino acids. This CDR3 is CASSREAQETQYF. The CDR3 nucleotides are TGTGCCAGCTCCCGGGAAGCCCAAGAGACCCAGTACTTC.

The chain is built from TRBV5-1 and TRBJ2-5, with TRBD2 as a possible D gene (7 bases). Per germline, CDR1 SGHRS and CDR2 YFSETQ. The CDR3 contains 15 residues. The V gene lost 0 bases and the J gene lost 4 bases, with 13 bases spanning the gap. CDR3 in amino acids: CASSLDGGQVETQYF. In DNA, the CDR3 is TGCGCCAGCAGCTTGGACGGGGGGCAAGTAGAGACCCAGTACTTC.

This chain connects TRBV27 to TRBJ1-2; TRBD1 agrees at 7 bases. Germline V lookup: CDR1 MNHEY, CDR2 SMNVEV (reference sequence). V was pared by 6 bases and J by 3 bases, with 10 bases of the junction left unmatched. This CDR3 has 15 amino acids. CDR3 sequence: CASSLTGTDHYGYTF. The CDR3 bases are TGTGCCAGCAGCCTTACCGGGACAGATCACTATGGCTACACCTTC.

The V call is TRBV18, the J call TRBJ1-6; 10 positions match TRBD1. The CDR3 contains 16 residues. CDR1 KGHSH and CDR2 LQKENI come from the germline V gene. V dropped 2 bases and J dropped 7; count of bases not matched to a gene: 5. The CDR3 DNA reads as TGTGCCAGCTCACCAGGCAGGACAGGGGGAAATTCACCCCTCCACTTT. This translates into CASSPGRTGGNSPLHF.

The chain has TRBV11-3 and TRBJ2-3; 9 nucleotides agree with TRBD2. V was clipped by 2 bases and J by 2 bases; unmatched bases: 5. Germline V gene lookup returns CDR1 SGHNT and CDR2 YENEEA. The CDR3 runs to 16 residues. The CDR3 spells CASSLRAGGLTDTQYF. DNA for the CDR3: TGTGCCAGCAGCTTACGAGCGGGGGGCCTCACAGATACGCAGTATTTT. The full variable domain, its missing parts supplied by reference TRBV11-3 and TRBJ2-3, is EAGVVQSPRYKIIEKKQPVAFWCNPISGHNTLYWYLQNLGQGPELLIRYENEEAVDDSQLPKDRFSAERLKGVDSTLKIQPAELGDSAVYLCASSLRAGGLTDTQYFGPGTRLTVL.

The chain has TRBV7-2 and TRBJ2-7; D is possibly TRBD2 (5 bases). The CDR3 is 15 residues long. Trimming stripped 1 base from V and 0 bases from J, with 10 bases between. Germline CDR1 and CDR2: SGHTA and FQGNSA. Here the CDR3 reads CASSLGHTSSYEQYF. The DNA of the CDR3 is TGTGCCAGCAGCTTAGGTCACACTAGCTCCTACGAGCAGTACTTC.

This chain uses TRBV29-1 with TRBJ2-1; 9 bases fit TRBD1. The CDR3 has 14 residues. The J segment lost 6 bases and the V segment lost 8 bases, leaving 11 bases of the junction unmatched. Looked up from germline, CDR1 is SQVTM and CDR2 is ANQGSEA. CDR3 DNA: TGCAGCTCAACAGGGGGCTCCCCGGGCAATGAGCAGTTCTTC. This translates into CSSTGGSPGNEQFF.

This rearrangement joins TRBV7-9 to TRBJ2-3; the match to TRBD1 covers 8 bases. Germline V gene lookup returns CDR1 SEHNR and CDR2 FQNEAQ (reference sequence). V was clipped by 8 bases and J by 3 bases; unmatched bases: 7. The CDR3 runs 14 residues. The CDR3 region is CASLDRAGTDTQYF. CDR3 bases: TGTGCCAGCCTGGACAGGGCGGGTACAGATACGCAGTATTTT.